These T cell receptor beta chains were read from a single sample in a study of blood T cells in healthy people across ages. TCRdb analysed the 5' RACE reads with MiXCR anew, one entry per CDR3 protein. The profile shows fewer than 2 million distinct CDR3 sequences, around 42% of them singletons. The sample consisted of blood. The receptors shown here come from a human donor in good health. The CDR3 runs from the conserved cysteine through the conserved F or W. D genes are given only for firm matches. Not every row has a clone size; where given, it reads once, few, many or a size class.

abundance	d_gene	v_gene	j_gene	CDR3aa	CDR3nt
many	-	TRBV12-3/TRBV12-4	TRBJ2-1	CASSFGFGTSAFF	-
few	TRBD2	TRBV3-1	TRBJ2-3	CASRSSGVPSDTQYF	TGTGCCAGCAGGTCAAGCGGGGTCCCATCCGATACGCAGTATTTT
-	-	TRBV7-2	TRBJ1-1	CASSTSRQDRAFF	TGTGCCAGCAGCACCTCCCGACAGGATAGAGCTTTCTTT
few	TRBD2	TRBV7-2	TRBJ2-1	CASSFGLAGTDNEQFF	TGTGCCAGCAGCTTTGGACTAGCGGGTACGGACAATGAGCAGTTCTTC
few	-	TRBV20-1	TRBJ2-5	CSARVLRGVQETQYF	TGCAGTGCTAGGGTATTGAGAGGGGTCCAAGAGACCCAGTACTTC
-	TRBD1	TRBV24-1	TRBJ2-5	CATSDSRGRGAQETQYF	TGTGCCACCAGTGATTCCAGGGGGCGAGGGGCTCAAGAGACCCAGTACTTC
-	-	TRBV5-1	TRBJ1-2	CASSLFGGLADGYTF	TGCGCCAGCAGCTTGTTCGGAGGATTGGCCGATGGCTACACCTTC
-	-	TRBV12-3/TRBV12-4	TRBJ2-7	CASRLQGGYEQYF	TGTGCCAGCAGACTGCAGGGTGGGTACGAGCAGTACTTC
-	-	TRBV28	TRBJ1-2	CASSLPLYGYTF	TGTGCCAGCAGTTTACCTCTCTATGGCTACACCTTC
-	-	TRBV4-1	TRBJ2-1	CASSQLAGHNEQFF	TGCGCCAGCAGCCAATTGGCAGGGCACAATGAGCAGTTCTTC
-	TRBD1	TRBV7-6	TRBJ2-3	CASSFFGQGARDTQYF	TGTGCCAGCAGCTTTTTTGGGCAGGGGGCCAGAGATACGCAGTATTTT
many	-	TRBV15	TRBJ2-5	CATSDDLSQETQYF	TGTGCCACCAGCGATGACTTATCCCAAGAGACCCAGTACTTC
-	TRBD2	TRBV4-3	TRBJ2-1	CASSQGPGLETQFF	TGCGCCAGCAGCCAAGGGCCAGGACTAGAGACCCAGTTCTTC
few	-	TRBV27	TRBJ1-5	CASRLNRNQPQHF	TGTGCCAGCAGACTTAACAGGAATCAGCCCCAGCATTTT
-	TRBD1	TRBV12-3/TRBV12-4	TRBJ1-1	CASSLRTGGAGYTFF	TGTGCCAGCAGCCTTCGGACAGGGGGCGCGGGGTATACTTTCTTT
once	-	TRBV7-9	TRBJ2-1	CASSSTESSYHEQFF	TGTGCCAGCAGCAGCACCGAAAGCTCCTACCATGAGCAGTTCTTC
few	-	TRBV3-1	TRBJ2-4	CASSQETTGIQYF	TGTGCCAGCAGCCAAGAAACAACGGGCATTCAGTACTTC
-	TRBD2	TRBV9	TRBJ2-1	CASSKTSGPSYNEQFF	TGTGCCAGCAGCAAGACTAGCGGGCCCTCCTACAATGAGCAGTTCTTC
once	TRBD1	TRBV30	TRBJ2-4	CAWSVNTQTGGKFYIQYF	TGTGCCTGGAGTGTAAATACCCAGACAGGGGGCAAGTTTTACATTCAGTACTTC
-	TRBD2	TRBV7-8	TRBJ2-1	CASSFAGGGYEQFF	TGTGCCAGCAGCTTCGCGGGGGGCGGCTATGAGCAGTTCTTC
few	-	TRBV9	TRBJ2-1	CASSDLASYNEQFF	TGTGCCAGCAGCGATCTAGCATCGTACAATGAGCAGTTCTTC
-	TRBD1	TRBV12-3/TRBV12-4	TRBJ1-2	CASSAFLTDRVDYGYTF	TGTGCCAGCAGCGCCTTCTTAACCGACAGGGTTGACTATGGCTACACCTTC
-	-	TRBV12-5	TRBJ1-2	CASAGGLDYGYTF	TGTGCTAGTGCCGGGGGGCTGGACTATGGCTACACCTTC
-	-	TRBV5-5	TRBJ2-1	CASSLGSTRYNEQFF	TGTGCCAGCAGCTTGGGGAGCACCAGGTACAATGAGCAGTTCTTC
-	-	TRBV12-3/TRBV12-4	TRBJ2-2	CASSPPLNTGELFF	TGTGCCAGCAGTCCTCCTCTGAACACCGGGGAGCTGTTTTTT
few	-	TRBV11-3	TRBJ2-7	CASSPERGRRSYEQYF	TGTGCCAGCAGCCCCGAGAGGGGACGACGCTCCTACGAGCAGTACTTC
-	TRBD2	TRBV7-9	TRBJ2-1	CASWGTALRTSGARKEQFF	TGTGCCAGCTGGGGGACCGCGCTAAGGACTAGCGGGGCAAGAAAGGAGCAGTTCTTC
-	TRBD2	TRBV7-8	TRBJ2-3	CASSLVAAGGRDTQYF	TGTGCCAGCAGCTTAGTGGCCGCGGGGGGTAGAGATACGCAGTATTTT
-	-	TRBV7-3	TRBJ1-4	CASSRTADEKLFF	TGTGCCAGCAGCCGGACAGCTGATGAAAAACTGTTTTTT
-	TRBD2	TRBV28	TRBJ2-1	CASSPGTSGGRNEQFF	TGTGCCAGCAGTCCAGGGACTAGCGGGGGGAGGAATGAGCAGTTCTTC
once	TRBD1	TRBV4-3	TRBJ1-1	CASSRGRTGPNTEAFF	TGCGCCAGCAGCCGAGGACGGACAGGACCAAACACTGAAGCTTTCTTT
-	-	TRBV5-1	TRBJ2-5	CASSLSGGWQYF	TGCGCCAGCAGCTTGTCTGGGGGGTGGCAGTACTTC
-	TRBD2	TRBV6-6	TRBJ2-3	CASRRLALGTDTQYF	TGTGCCAGCAGACGACTAGCGCTCGGCACAGATACGCAGTATTTT
-	TRBD1	TRBV2	TRBJ1-2	CASKKDRTYGYTF	TGTGCCAGCAAGAAGGACAGGACCTATGGCTACACCTTC
-	TRBD2	TRBV20-1	TRBJ2-3	CSALAGGQNTDTQYF	TGCAGTGCCCTAGCGGGGGGCCAGAACACAGATACGCAGTATTTT
-	-	TRBV6-2/TRBV6-3	TRBJ2-7	CASITSGKFYEQYF	TGTGCCAGCATCACAAGCGGCAAGTTCTACGAGCAGTACTTC
-	TRBD1	TRBV5-4	TRBJ1-6	CASCRDSNSPLHF	TGTGCCAGCTGCCGGGACAGCAATTCACCCCTCCACTTT
-	-	TRBV18	TRBJ1-2	CASSPPGARGTLYGYTF	TGTGCCAGCTCACCACCGGGGGCCCGAGGAACGCTTTATGGCTACACCTTC
-	-	TRBV6-6	TRBJ1-2	CASLWDYNYGYTF	TGTGCCAGCCTTTGGGATTATAACTATGGCTACACCTTC
-	TRBD2	TRBV5-1	TRBJ2-4	CASSYPGLADDRGEQYF	TGCGCCAGCAGTTATCCGGGACTAGCGGACGATCGGGGAGAGCAGTACTTC
few	TRBD1	TRBV29-1	TRBJ1-1	CSVYRGGTEAFF	TGCAGCGTTTACAGGGGGGGCACTGAAGCTTTCTTT
few	-	TRBV7-2	TRBJ2-3	CASSFGGGDTQYF	TGTGCCAGCAGTTTTGGGGGCGGAGATACGCAGTATTTT
few	-	TRBV10-3	TRBJ2-7	CAISENSKEQYF	TGTGCCATCAGTGAGAACAGTAAAGAGCAGTACTTC
many	TRBD1	TRBV5-1	TRBJ1-2	CASSLLQGANYGYTF	TGCGCCAGCAGCTTGCTCCAGGGGGCTAACTATGGCTACACCTTC
-	TRBD2	TRBV12-3/TRBV12-4	TRBJ2-3	CASSPTETSSSTDTQYF	TGTGCCAGCAGTCCCACCGAGACTAGCTCTTCGACAGATACGCAGTATTTT
-	TRBD1	TRBV7-9	TRBJ1-2	CASSLPRGQGSYTF	TGTGCCAGCAGTTTGCCCCGGGGACAGGGGAGCTACACCTTC
-	-	TRBV3-1	TRBJ2-5	CASSDGTAGREQYF	TGTGCCAGCAGCGACGGGACGGCCGGGAGAGAGCAGTACTTC
few	TRBD1	TRBV4-3	TRBJ2-3	CASSHTGTVVADTQYF	TGCGCCAGCAGCCACACCGGGACAGTTGTCGCAGATACGCAGTATTTT
many	-	TRBV5-1	TRBJ2-7	CASSPGGGLQYEQYF	TGCGCCAGCAGCCCGGGTGGGGGTCTCCAGTACGAGCAGTACTTC
few	-	TRBV2	TRBJ2-7	CASDNAHEQYF	TGTGCCAGCGACAATGCACACGAGCAGTACTTC
few	-	TRBV10-3	TRBJ2-3	CAIGAGTPKTDTQYF	TGTGCCATCGGCGCCGGGACACCCAAGACGGATACGCAGTATTTT
few	-	TRBV15	TRBJ2-3	CATSRDRGDTDTQYF	TGTGCCACCAGCAGAGACAGGGGAGACACAGATACGCAGTATTTT
-	-	TRBV2	TRBJ1-2	CASSYGLDAGYTF	TGTGCCAGCTCCTACGGCCTCGACGCCGGCTACACCTTC
few	-	TRBV12-3/TRBV12-4	TRBJ1-4	CASSLMHNEKLFF	TGTGCCAGCAGTTTAATGCATAATGAAAAACTGTTTTTT
few	-	TRBV4-1	TRBJ2-1	CASSNRDPLYNEQFF	TGCGCCAGCTCCAATCGGGACCCCTTGTACAATGAGCAGTTCTTC
many	-	TRBV29-1	TRBJ2-7	CSVDGGTYEQYF	TGCAGCGTTGATGGGGGGACCTACGAGCAGTACTTC
few	TRBD1	TRBV12-3/TRBV12-4	TRBJ1-2	CASSLARQGVGYTF	TGTGCCAGCAGTTTAGCCAGACAGGGGGTTGGCTACACCTTC
-	-	TRBV4-3	TRBJ2-7	CASSQEWGTGPYEQYF	TGCGCCAGCAGCCAAGAATGGGGAACAGGGCCGTACGAGCAGTACTTC
-	-	TRBV7-2	TRBJ1-1	CASSPTPQRGQAFF	TGTGCCAGCAGCCCTACGCCACAGAGGGGCCAAGCTTTCTTT
many	-	TRBV12-3/TRBV12-4	TRBJ2-3	CASTPSHSTDTQYF	TGTGCCAGCACCCCTTCCCACTCTACAGATACGCAGTATTTT